This T cell receptor beta chain was found in a study of post-analysis software for immune sequencing data. Overall study findings and caveats: Analysis by F measure revealed that same-batch samples clustered strongly together. Patients carried roughly five TRBV segments more frequently than controls did, and TRBV5-6, TRBV5-1 and TRBV20-1 were among them.

As concerns this clonotype: Its antigen is undetermined.

CDR3 length: 16 residues. Unique molecular identifiers were present in the TCR beta cDNA libraries. TCRdb re-called the PCR reads with MiXCR, one entry per CDR3 protein. The repertoire holds roughly 650,000 distinct CDR3 sequences, with around 64% as singletons. Sequencing input: blood. The receptor comes from a girl aged 2-10 years with multiple sclerosis. This rearrangement joins TRBV21-1 to TRBJ2-2; TRBD1 is the table's D call, not checked against the DNA. TRBV21-1 is deemed a pseudogene. CDR3 sequence: CASSYHRGKGAGELFF. The CDR3 nucleotides are TGTGCCAGCAGCTATCACAGGGGGAAAGGGGCCGGGGAGCTGTTTTTT.